This T cell receptor beta chain emerged from a study of CD8 T cells in Susac syndrome. Only a few counts were recorded for this clonotype. The multiple sclerosis controls, all treatment-naive patients, had relapsing-remitting disease that was stable or active. The RNA input was 0.5 to 1 ug, and it was reverse transcribed with random hexamers. TCRdb analysed the immunoSEQ multiplex PCR reads with MiXCR anew, one entry per CDR3 protein. The table includes 90,000 to 150,000 distinct CDR3 sequences, around 92% detected once. Germline lookup yields CDR1 DFQATT and CDR2 SNEGSKA (reference sequence). The CDR3 is made up of 14 amino acids. Trimming removed 2 bases from V and 2 bases from J, with 13 bases in between.

The chain has TRBV20-1 and TRBJ2-7, with D perhaps matching TRBD2 (6 bases). The sample consisted of CD4+ T cells from PBMCs. The clonotype comes from a human donor with multiple sclerosis. This chain's CDR3 is CSARPGLGTYEQYF. The CDR3 nucleotides are TGCAGTGCTAGACCGGGACTGGGGACCTACGAGCAGTACTTC.